These 26 T cell receptor beta chains were all obtained from the same sample, sequenced in a study of blood T cell repertoires in COVID-19. Profiled with immunoSEQ multiplex PCR; TCRdb holds only in-frame clones, not every one. This sample has 66,000 or so clones, with about 82% found just once. The sample taken for sequencing was peripheral blood. The receptors derive from a man in his fifties or sixties with active COVID-19.

The chain has TRBV29-1 and TRBJ2-3; 10 nucleotides match TRBD1. CDR3 length: 14 amino acids. Germline V lookup: CDR1 SQVTM, CDR2 ANQGSEA. Losses at the gene ends were 7 bases for V and 1 base for J; bases not matched to a gene: 5. The CDR3 DNA reads TGCAGCGCCATGACAGGGGGCGGCACAGATACGCAGTATTTT. Its translation: CSAMTGGGTDTQYF.

This clone was seen only a few times. The chain is built from TRBV3-1 (or the pseudogene TRBV3-2) and TRBJ2-2; possibly TRBD2 for D (6 bases). Germline V gene data show CDR1 as LGHDT and CDR2 as YNNKEL (reference sequence). V lost 0 bases and J lost 1, with 18 bases in between. This CDR3 comprises 19 residues. CDR3 residues: CASSQDWGAGRGNTGELFF. The DNA of the CDR3 is TGTGCCAGCAGCCAAGATTGGGGTGCGGGACGAGGGAACACCGGGGAGCTGTTTTTT.

The chain uses TRBV19 and TRBJ2-4, with D maybe TRBD2 (6 bases). This CDR3 has 13 residues. The V gene's germline CDR1 is LNHDA and CDR2 SQIVND (reference sequence). Trimming removed 9 bases at V and 8 bases at J, with 17 bases between. The CDR3 here is CASQPPGSYIQYF. The CDR3 region has the DNA TGTGCCAGCCAACCCCCCGGGAGTTACATTCAGTACTTC.

V is TRBV5-1 and J is TRBJ1-2; D ambiguous. CDR1 and CDR2 from the germline V gene are SGHRS and YFSETQ. The CDR3 has 14 amino acids. The germline V and J ends were trimmed by 4 bases and 2 bases, with 12 bases remaining between them. The DNA for the CDR3 is TGCGCCAGCAGCAATGACTCGCCCAACTATGGCTACACCTTC. Protein: CASSNDSPNYGYTF.

This chain uses TRBV13 with TRBJ2-2; 14 nucleotides agree with TRBD2. Germline CDR1 reads PRHDT; CDR2 reads FYEKMQ (reference sequence). Trimming at V came to 4 bases and at J to 12 bases, leaving 13 bases not matched to a gene. The CDR3 has 17 amino acids. CDR3 nucleotide sequence: TGTGCCAGCAGCTCCCGGGGAAGACTAGCGGGAGGGCCTAAGCTGTTTTTT. It specifies CASSSRGRLAGGPKLFF.

The chain couples TRBV7-8 to TRBJ2-7; the D gene is possibly TRBD2 (6 bases). The CDR3 has 13 amino acids. V gave up 3 bases and J gave up 2 bases, with 8 bases separating them. Looked up from germline, CDR1 is SGHVS and CDR2 is FQNEAQ. The CDR3 here is CASSLAGPYEQYF. In DNA form, the CDR3 reads TGTGCCAGCAGCTTGGCGGGGCCCTACGAGCAGTACTTC.

This clone was recorded many times. The rearrangement links TRBV5-4 to TRBJ2-1; D unclear. CDR3 length: 13 amino acids. V shed 0 bases and J shed 7 bases, with 8 bases lying between them. Germline V gene lookup returns CDR1 SGHNT and CDR2 YYREEE (reference sequence). CDR3 DNA sequence: TGTGCCAGCAGCTTGGGGGCCATGAATGAGCAGTTCTTC. Protein: CASSLGAMNEQFF.

This sequence joins TRBV27 and TRBJ2-3; TRBD2 matches 11 bases. The V segment lost 4 bases and the J segment 4 bases; nucleotides outside the gene matches: 7. This CDR3 region has 16 residues. Per the germline V gene, CDR1 is MNHEY and CDR2 is SMNVEV (reference sequence). The CDR3 spells CASSSPGLAVSDTQYF. The CDR3 DNA reads as TGTGCCAGCAGTTCCCCGGGACTAGCGGTTTCAGATACGCAGTATTTT.

This clone occurred once. V gene TRBV11-2 combines with J gene TRBJ2-5; tentatively, D is TRBD1 (7 bases). Trimming cost V 0 bases and J 5 bases, with 16 bases left between them. CDR3 length equals 16 residues. Germline V gene lookup returns CDR1 SGHAT and CDR2 FQNNGV. As DNA, the CDR3 is TGTGCCAGCAGCTTAGATCCGGCAGGGGGGCGGGAGACCCAGTACTTC. It is translated as CASSLDPAGGRETQYF.

The genes are TRBV5-1 and TRBJ2-6; tentatively, D is TRBD1 (5 bases). Germline V gives CDR1 SGHRS, CDR2 YFSETQ. Deletions cut 4 bases from V and 4 bases from J, with 12 bases between. CDR3 length equals 15 residues. CDR3 loop: CASSPKTAGANVLTF. The CDR3 nucleotides read TGCGCCAGCAGCCCCAAGACAGCCGGGGCCAACGTCCTGACTTTC. The full variable domain, rest sourced from reference TRBV5-1 and TRBJ2-6, is KAGVTQTPRYLIKTRGQQVTLSCSPISGHRSVSWYQQTPGQGLQFLFEYFSETQRNKGNFPGRFSGRQFSNSRSEMNVSTLELGDSALYLCASSPKTAGANVLTFGAGSRLTVL.

CDR3 DNA: TGTGCCAGCAGCTCCCTACTAGCGGGCGAGTACGAGCAGTACTTC. Protein product: CASSSLLAGEYEQYF. The chain has TRBV7-9 and TRBJ2-7; 9 bases line up with TRBD2. Germline CDR1 and CDR2: SEHNR and FQNEAQ (reference sequence). J lost 4 bases, V lost 4 bases, and 8 bases had no gene match. The CDR3 spans 15 residues.

The chain employs TRBV18 and TRBJ1-2; tentative D call: TRBD1 (5 bases). The CDR3 is 16 residues long. Deletions cut 8 bases from V and 2 bases from J, with 21 bases between. In germline, CDR1 is KGHSH, CDR2 LQKENI. CDR3 sequence (DNA): TGTGCCAGCATACCCGTAGGGGATCTCAGCAACTATGGCTACACCTTC. This translates into CASIPVGDLSNYGYTF.

This clone was seen more than once but under ten times. The chain carries TRBV4-1 and TRBJ2-2; the match to TRBD2 covers 9 bases. This CDR3 has 15 amino acids. Losses at the gene ends were 4 bases for V and 4 bases for J; bases not matched to a gene: 4. CDR1 is MGHRA and CDR2 is YSYEKL in the germline V gene. As DNA, the CDR3 is TGCGCCAGCAGCCTAGCGGGAGAGATCACCGGGGAGCTGTTTTTT. Translation gives CASSLAGEITGELFF.

V gene TRBV9 combines with J gene TRBJ2-1, with no clear D. Germline CDR1 is SGDLS and CDR2 is YYNGEE. Trimming removed 3 bases at V and 5 bases at J, with 9 bases between. This CDR3 comprises 13 residues. Here the CDR3 reads CASSELSDNEQFF. For the CDR3, the DNA is TGTGCCAGCAGCGAGTTGTCGGACAATGAGCAGTTCTTC.

In DNA form, the CDR3 reads TGTGCCAGAAGCTTAGAAAGAGTCCAGCAGTTCTTC. It translates to CARSLERVQQFF. This chain uses TRBV7-5 with TRBJ2-1; the table's D gene call, TRBD2, was not cross checked with the DNA. TRBV7-5 counts as a pseudogene. This CDR3 is built from 12 residues.

The chain carries TRBV2 and TRBJ1-2, with 7 nucleotides matching TRBD1. From germline, CDR1 is SNHLY and CDR2 FYNNEI. V shed 2 bases and J 5 bases; nucleotides not matched to a gene: 8. The CDR3 loop spans 15 amino acids. CDR3 sequence (DNA): TGTGCCAGCAGTGAACTAGGGGGCGCGGGGTATGGCTACACCTTC. Translated, it gives CASSELGGAGYGYTF.

V is TRBV19 and J is TRBJ2-1, with a possible D match to TRBD1 (6 bases). V gave up 5 bases and J gave up 5 bases, with 19 bases separating them. This CDR3 has 16 residues. Germline CDR1 LNHDA, CDR2 SQIVND (reference sequence). The CDR3 protein is CASSAQTGQDHNEQFF. CDR3 bases: TGTGCCAGTAGTGCTCAGACAGGACAAGATCACAATGAGCAGTTCTTC.

The chain combines TRBV6-5 with TRBJ1-6; tentatively, D is TRBD1 (6 bases). Trimming removed 4 bases from V and 5 bases from J, with 12 bases in between. The CDR3 consists of 15 residues. Germline lookup yields CDR1 MNHEY and CDR2 SVGAGI. The DNA for the CDR3 is TGTGCCAGCAGTTCCGACAGGAATCATAATTCACCCCTCCACTTT. Encoded protein: CASSSDRNHNSPLHF.

This clone has only one observation. This chain joins TRBV5-1 and TRBJ2-1, with 7 bases matching TRBD2. From germline, CDR1 is SGHRS and CDR2 YFSETQ. V lost 4 bases to trimming and J lost 4 bases; unmatched junction nucleotides: 8. The CDR3 is made up of 15 amino acids. CDR3 protein: CASSPGEGLYNEQFF. The DNA of the CDR3 is TGCGCCAGCAGCCCCGGGGAGGGACTTTACAATGAGCAGTTCTTC.

The chain uses TRBV2 and TRBJ2-5; 7 bases fit TRBD2. The CDR3 is 15 residues long. Germline assignment: CDR1 SNHLY and CDR2 FYNNEI. V shed 5 bases, J shed 5 bases, and the junction held 11 bases outside the gene matches. In DNA form, the CDR3 reads TGTGCCAGCAGTCATACCGGGACTACGGGGGAGACCCAGTACTTC. It encodes CASSHTGTTGETQYF.

This chain links TRBV6-5 with TRBJ2-2, with 8 bases aligning to TRBD1. The CDR3 runs to 15 residues. The germline V gene has CDR1 MNHEY and CDR2 SVGAGI. The ends lost 9 bases at V and 1 base at J; junction bases unmatched: 7. The CDR3 loop reads CASTPGQVNTGELFF. Here the CDR3 DNA reads TGTGCCAGTACCCCGGGACAGGTGAACACCGGGGAGCTGTTTTTT.

The rearrangement joins TRBV29-1 to TRBJ1-4, with D hard to call. Germline V gene data show CDR1 as SQVTM and CDR2 as ANQGSEA. V was shortened by 5 bases and J by 5 bases, with 6 bases between the two germline ends. The CDR3 is 11 residues long. CDR3 DNA: TGCAGCGTTAGGGAGAATGAAAAACTGTTTTTT. Its protein is CSVRENEKLFF.

The chain combines TRBV7-2 with TRBJ1-1; 9 positions match TRBD1. Per the germline V gene, CDR1 is SGHTA and CDR2 is FQGNSA. V dropped 7 bases and J dropped 4; count of bases not matched to a gene: 4. This CDR3 contains 13 residues. CDR3 in DNA: TGTGCCAGCATCCTGGACAGGGGCACTGAAGCTTTCTTT. Amino acids: CASILDRGTEAFF. Full variable domain (outside the CDR3, taken from reference TRBV7-2 and TRBJ1-1): GAGVSQSPSNKVTEKGKDVELRCDPISGHTALYWYRQSLGQGLEFLIYFQGNSAPDKSGLPSDRFSAERTGGSVSTLTIQRTQQEDSAVYLCASILDRGTEAFFGQGTRLTVV.

The chain joins TRBV5-1 to TRBJ2-2; D is possibly TRBD1 (5 bases). The V gene's germline CDR1 is SGHRS and CDR2 YFSETQ. The V end lost 6 bases, the J end lost 1 base, and 13 bases lay between the germline ends. The CDR3 has 15 amino acids. CDR3 nucleotides: TGCGCCAGCACCGCCTATGACAGGAACACCGGGGAGCTGTTTTTT. It specifies CASTAYDRNTGELFF. Using reference TRBV5-1 and TRBJ2-2 for the parts outside the CDR3, the full variable domain is KAGVTQTPRYLIKTRGQQVTLSCSPISGHRSVSWYQQTPGQGLQFLFEYFSETQRNKGNFPGRFSGRQFSNSRSEMNVSTLELGDSALYLCASTAYDRNTGELFFGEGSRLTVL.

This rearrangement joins TRBV7-2 to TRBJ2-3; 9 bases agree with TRBD2. Looked up from germline, CDR1 is SGHTA and CDR2 is FQGNSA. CDR3 length: 15 amino acids. The junction had 8 bases not matched to a gene; V was cut back by 6 bases and J by 4 bases. The CDR3 spells CASRKEREEPDTQYF. In DNA, the CDR3 is TGTGCCAGCAGGAAAGAGCGGGAGGAGCCAGATACGCAGTATTTT.

The gene calls are TRBV5-6 and TRBJ1-1; 8 nucleotides line up with TRBD1. After removal of 3 bases from V and 1 base from J, the junction contained 8 bases not matched to a gene. The CDR3 sequence is 16 residues long. Germline-derived CDR1 and CDR2 are SGHDT and YYEEEE. The chain's CDR3 is CASSSLARGRNTEAFF. The CDR3 bases are TGTGCCAGCAGCTCCCTAGCCAGGGGGCGGAACACTGAAGCTTTCTTT.